This T cell receptor beta chain derives from a study of blood T cell repertoires in COVID-19. The count of this clone is one. Germline V gene lookup returns CDR1 MDHEN and CDR2 SYDVKM. J gave up 7 bases and V 4 bases, and 4 bases lay outside the gene matches. This CDR3 has 14 residues. The data were produced by immunoSEQ multiplex PCR, yet TCRdb's version contains in-frame clones alone and is incomplete. This table holds some 140,000 clones, roughly 90% found once. The specimen was peripheral blood. The TCR comes from an older man with active COVID-19. The J gene is TRBJ1-4, the V gene TRBV28; 9 bases are shared with TRBD1. The CDR3 DNA sequence: TGTGCCAGCAGTTGGACAGGGGTAGGTGAAAAACTGTTTTTT. This translates into CASSWTGVGEKLFF.